Included here is one T cell receptor (beta chain) sequence, with context. Trimming took 4 bases from V and 0 from J, leaving 13 bases between them. This CDR3 has 15 amino acids. CDR1 MNHEY and CDR2 SVGAGI come from the germline V gene. The entry originates in a study of blood T cell repertoires in COVID-19. As for the study in general: The study drew acute and convalescent COVID-19 samples from the United States, Italy and Spain. The analysed material was cDNA or gDNA that came from T cells, B-cell-depleted T cells, or PBMCs.

This table comes from immunoSEQ multiplex PCR, and its TCRdb copy is limited to in-frame clones, with some not included. The sample records about 200,000 clones, 83% being singletons. The clonotype originates from a woman aged 35 to 49 with active or convalescent COVID-19. What was sequenced was peripheral blood. This sequence joins TRBV6-5 and TRBJ2-7; D is unclear. The CDR3 is CASSWAGTVSYEQYF. The DNA of the CDR3 is TGTGCCAGCAGTTGGGCCGGTACTGTCTCCTACGAGCAGTACTTC.